This T cell receptor beta chain was identified in a study of cytomegalovirus exposure and HLA in healthy donors (dated by TCRdb to about 2017). For the study in its entirety: According to an earlier analysis of 587 of the donors, roughly 180 million T cells yielded 120 million or so unique TCR beta sequences and roughly 280 Gb of sequence data. An early release that covered about 640 HLA-typed donors contained around 300 gigabases of sequencing data and 70 million to 100 million unique TCR sequences. The genetic ancestry cluster associated with self-reported Caucasian donors included 81% of the approximately 400 genotyped donors. The study aimed to test whether cataloging public T cell receptors could reveal signatures of past pathogen exposure. The T cell repertoires of several hundred subjects were profiled by immunosequencing and related to cytomegalovirus serostatus. Besides the first cohort of under 700 subjects, a separate validation cohort made up of 120 or so different subjects was used. To predict cytomegalovirus infection status, the study brought together high-throughput TCR immunosequencing, statistical association of individual TCRs with disease status, and machine learning. In a later analysis, previously published TCR beta repertoires from 666 donors were re-analyzed and high-resolution HLA genotyping was added so that TCR occurrence patterns could be studied. The later analysis used no new phenotypic data to find candidate immune exposures, relying instead on TCR beta sequences and their occurrence across donors. An earlier analysis of 587 of the donors used high-throughput TCR beta sequencing to judge whether each TCR beta V gene segment behaved as functional or pseudogenic. Donor age, sex, ethnicity and CMV serostatus were collected together with the repertoire data. A later genetic analysis used genome-wide SNP genotypes for about three fifths of the 666 donors, treating that subset as a discovery cohort. All discovery cohort repertoires had been generated using a single sequencing platform. HLA typing included class I and class II loci at four-digit resolution. The number of typed donors differed by locus: about 629-630 for A, B, C, DRB1 and DQB1; approximately 530 for DQA1; 606 for DPA1; and around 490 for DPB1. About five DR-DQ haplotypes were handled as single units for association and clustering, since linkage in the cohort was strong. Among some 400 genotyped donors of the cohort, an average of around 250,000 unique TCR beta nucleotide sequences was sequenced per donor, of which about 18% were non-productive. Results and caveats for the whole study, not just this receptor: According to a later analysis, TCR association rates differed among HLA loci, with DRB1 alleles showing the most associated TCRs and HLA-C alleles showing the fewest. The earlier analysis of approximately 590 of the donors excluded some 15 rarely observed V segments, including chromosome 9 orphons, because counts were too low. Correlated functional status among segregating V segments might be attributable to linkage disequilibrium, but an unknown experimental factor could not be ruled out. When HLA alleles, especially DR and DQ, strongly co-occurred, TCR associations were difficult to assign to individual alleles. The study listed 150 to 200 TCR beta chains as associated with cytomegalovirus. Most TCR sequences were observed very rarely across donors, whereas some public TCRs were present in many individuals. Because the 87-base-pair reads could not distinguish some IMGT-functional V segments, including TRBV6-2 and TRBV6-3, those segments were excluded. Compared with equally common non-associated chains, HLA-associated TCR beta chains in a later analysis were more clonally expanded and had lower generation probabilities. This cohort had only TCR beta chains sequenced, and the lack of alpha or paired-chain data limited which features could be detected. The classifier was reported to diagnose cytomegalovirus status with high specificity and sensitivity in both the original cohort and the validation cohort. According to a later genetic analysis, donors in an Asian-associated ancestry cluster had fewer N-insertions in productive TCRs than the roughly 700-donor mean. In a later analysis, several top co-occurrence clusters were reported to appear linked to parvovirus B19, influenza, CMV and Epstein-Barr virus. A further reported finding was that TCR beta sequences accurately predicted the HLA-A and HLA-B alleles for most subjects in the first cohort. In vitro tests confirmed that a few of the cytomegalovirus-associated TCR beta chains recognize cytomegalovirus antigens. According to the authors, the approach could potentially be generalized to other disease states and immunological phenotypes. V-gene and J-gene trimming of TCR beta chains was associated with a missense DCLRE1C variant in a later genetic analysis, and the association was replicated in an independent cohort. In a later analysis, most CMV-associated TCR beta chains were found to appear HLA-restricted, with HLA associations seemingly driven largely by CMV exposure. In a later analysis, 16,951 TCR beta sequences were associated with specific HLA alleles at a false discovery rate of 0.05. HLA typing was unavailable for some donors at each locus, so association tests used only the typed subset. In an earlier analysis of about 600 of the donors, most TCR beta V segments appeared in productive rearrangements about 87% or about 30% of the time, broadly matching IMGT annotations. Immune exposure information for the cohort was limited to CMV serostatus. Roughly uniform sequencing depth across donors was assumed in presence/absence analyses, although this assumption may not hold. A cluster of highly shared sequence variants was judged likely to be a technical artifact of the sequencing pipeline.

The cohort comprised some 700 healthy bone marrow donors. At the time of sampling, every cohort member was nominally healthy, though immune exposures that went unrecorded were likely present. The donor was CMV seropositive and belonged to the group of some 290 seropositive cohort members. Every donor gave a peripheral blood sample, and the peripheral blood mononuclear cells from that sample were used for TCR beta sequencing. Genomic DNA was extracted from the blood cell samples with the Qiagen DNeasy Blood Extraction Kit. This clone has a handful of counts. Its antigen is not yet known. No per-base quality is available; no much larger clone lies one base away. Library construction relied on the immunoSEQ multiplex PCR assay. For the multiplex PCR, a mixture combining 60 forward primers for TCR Vbeta segments and 13 reverse primers for TCR Jbeta segments was used. Amplification of the CDR3 region of rearranged TCR beta genes was performed with a multiplex PCR assay on genomic DNA. On the Illumina HiSeq System, the amplified TCR beta libraries were sequenced as 87-base-pair reads. From the authors' description of their analysis: In a later analysis, 70 million to 95 million unique TCR beta chains were counted across the roughly 700 repertoires, and about 10 million of these chains were shared by at least two donors. A nearest-neighbor algorithm error-corrected the raw reads and collapsed the reads into unique sequences, merging closely related sequences to remove PCR and sequencing errors. V, D and J gene segments were assigned by aligning CDR3 sequences to IMGT reference sequences. For a sequence to be retained, at least a six-nucleotide match to both a V gene segment and a J gene segment was required. Rearrangements were classified as productive when the CDR3 lacked stop codons and remained in frame with V and J, and all other rearrangements were classified as non-productive. Following IMGT convention, CDR3 was defined as the stretch from the second conserved V-encoded cysteine to the conserved J-encoded phenylalanine. In an earlier analysis of roughly 580 of the donors, sequences lacking an unambiguous match to a single V gene segment were excluded. An earlier analysis of roughly 590 of the donors called V segments functional above 56.7% productive rearrangements and segregating when the between-donor standard deviation exceeded 5%. A statistical classification framework was built to diagnose cytomegalovirus status from the catalog of TCR beta chain sequences. V and J gene assignment, in a later analysis, came from comparing TCR nucleotide sequences with IMGT/GENE-DB human TR gene sequences. The TCRdist pipeline was used in a later analysis to assign CDR3 sequences and most-parsimonious VDJ recombination scenarios. In a later analysis, every TCR beta chain was defined by the combination of its CDR3 amino acid sequence and its V-gene family, and reads without a unique V-gene family were dropped. To address suspected cross-contamination and a sequencing artifact, a later analysis removed several hundred highly shared, low-generation-probability nucleotide sequences. In a later analysis, a clonal expansion index for each public chain was calculated from normalized within-repertoire ranks of inferred template counts. Generation probabilities in a later analysis came from a VDJ recombination model fitted to out-of-frame rearrangements, and those results were checked against IGoR. In a later analysis, hypergeometric tests were used to score TCR-TCR, TCR-HLA and TCR-CMV co-occurrence, with a repertoire-size bias correction applied to TCR pairs. False discovery rates were estimated in a later analysis by permuting HLA or CMV assignments 20 times. In a later analysis, co-occurring TCRs were grouped using DBSCAN, and TCRdist sequence similarity was added for clustering within HLA-allele-positive subsets. Co-occurrence clustering excluded repertoires with fewer than 30,000 or more than 120,000 public chains, plus five with anomalous nucleotide sharing. What TCRdb holds here is the immuneACCESS table cut down to in-frame rearrangements. Part of the clones is not present; checked against another copy, under half of the missing clones reflect an unresolved V gene, and the others are unexplained. V and J calls and clone size follow that table, whereas D and trimming were derived from the DNA. The sample includes 120,000 or so clones, with around 73% observed a single time. Jointly, the top ten make up about 11% of the sample.

At the junction V is shortened by 5 bases and J by 5 bases, with 21 bases in between. The germline V gene (reference sequence) specifies PRHDT as CDR1 and FYEKMQ as CDR2. There are 16 amino acids in the CDR3, from cysteine to phenylalanine inclusive. Here the CDR3 DNA is all that survives: 48 bases in frame from base 1. This clonotype was sampled from a man aged 25 to 40 in good health and CMV-seropositive. The sample comprised PBMCs. Here the chain combines TRBV13 and TRBJ2-5; matching of 6 bases hints at TRBD2 as the D gene. The DNA reads as follows: TGTGCCAGCAGCAACCTGAGCGCCCGGGAGTTGGAGACCCAGTACTTC. It codes for CASSNLSARELETQYF.